This TCR delta chain originates from a study of human gamma delta and Vdelta1 T cells. TCRdb reprocessed the PCR reads through CATT. The sample gives about 6,100 delta-chain clones, about 8.4% of which show up once; roughly 15% is in the top ten. CDR1 and CDR2 from the germline V gene are TSWWSYY and QGS. The CDR3 extends over 21 amino acids. This clone was seen only a few times. A far larger clone is a single base away, which makes a read error likely. The TCR originated in a human donor in good health. Sequencing was performed on naive CD27+ Vdelta1 gamma-delta T cells from blood. The rearrangement joins TRDV1 to TRDJ1; 13 bases line up with TRDD3. The CDR3 here is CALGAYPNWGIRAGRTDKPIF. CDR3 coding DNA: TGTGCTCTTGGGGCCTATCCCAACTGGGGGATACGGGCTGGGCGGACCGATAAACCCATCTTT.